The present TCR beta chain was sequenced within a study of T-cell memory formation after mild COVID-19. Whole-study context: For the most part, TCR clusters were specific to one donor. Study-wide results and caveats: Among CD4+ contracting clones, most were CM and EM, and CD8+ ones EMRA. Second-wave clones with a day 37 peak had unconfirmed SARS-CoV-2 specificity.

In regard to this clonotype: No antigen is known for it.

Constant-segment primers were used for 5'RACE, and the resulting TCR alpha and TCR beta cDNA libraries carried sample barcodes and UMIs. Using its own MiXCR run on the 5' RACE reads, TCRdb lists one record per CDR3 protein. The sample includes under 250,000 distinct CDR3 sequences, 15% of them seen just once. Trimming took 1 base from V and 5 from J, leaving 13 bases between them. Germline V gene data show CDR1 as DFQATT and CDR2 as SNEGSKA (reference sequence). The CDR3 spans 14 residues. Sequenced material: PBMCs or a T cell subset sorted from them (not recorded which). The receptor's source is an adult woman who had mild COVID-19 (a few samples of this study predate the infection). Cell type and time point are not known. This rearrangement joins TRBV20-1 to TRBJ2-3; D is perhaps TRBD2 (6 bases). The CDR3 protein is CSARGGVDLDTQYF. In DNA form, the CDR3 reads TGCAGTGCTAGAGGGGGGGTTGATCTAGATACGCAGTATTTT.